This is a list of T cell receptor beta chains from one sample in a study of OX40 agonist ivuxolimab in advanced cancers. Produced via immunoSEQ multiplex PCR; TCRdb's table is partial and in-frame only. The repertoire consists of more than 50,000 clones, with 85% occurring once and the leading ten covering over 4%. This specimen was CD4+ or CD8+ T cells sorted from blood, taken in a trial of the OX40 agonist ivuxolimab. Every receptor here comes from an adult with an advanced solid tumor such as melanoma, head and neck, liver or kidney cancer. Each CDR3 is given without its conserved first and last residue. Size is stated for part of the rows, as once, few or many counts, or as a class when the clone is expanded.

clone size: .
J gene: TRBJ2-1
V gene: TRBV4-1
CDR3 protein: ASSQDIGGVYNEQF

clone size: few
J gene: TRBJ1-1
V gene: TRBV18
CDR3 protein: ASSPGLKNTEAF

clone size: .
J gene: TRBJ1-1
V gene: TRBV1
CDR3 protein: TTGRGRGTEAF

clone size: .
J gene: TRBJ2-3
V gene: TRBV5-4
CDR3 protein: ASSLRGGTDTQY

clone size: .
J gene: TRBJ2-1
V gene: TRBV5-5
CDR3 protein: ASSLGVGYNNEQF

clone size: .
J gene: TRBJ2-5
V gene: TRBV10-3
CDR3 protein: AISGSGQGRGETQY

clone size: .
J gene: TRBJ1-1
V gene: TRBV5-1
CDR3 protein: ASSAGQAAGTEAF

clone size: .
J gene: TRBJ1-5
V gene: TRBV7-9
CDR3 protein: ASSLGESQPQH

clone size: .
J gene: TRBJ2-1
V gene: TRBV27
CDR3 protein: ASSIRDRFNEQF

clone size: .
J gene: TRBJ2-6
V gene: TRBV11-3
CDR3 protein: ASSFGASGANVLT

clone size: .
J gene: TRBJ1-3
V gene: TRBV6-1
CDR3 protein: ATHLGGLTGNTIY

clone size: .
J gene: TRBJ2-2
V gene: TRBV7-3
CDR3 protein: ASSSGQGRTTGELF

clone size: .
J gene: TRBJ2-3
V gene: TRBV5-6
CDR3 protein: ASNRDSLGRDTQY

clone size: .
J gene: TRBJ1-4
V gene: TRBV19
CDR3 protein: ASRRVEDEKLF

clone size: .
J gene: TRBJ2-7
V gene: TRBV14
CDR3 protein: ASSLAAGPTYEQY

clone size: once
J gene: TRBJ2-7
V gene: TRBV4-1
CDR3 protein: ASSQVAGGTSYEQY

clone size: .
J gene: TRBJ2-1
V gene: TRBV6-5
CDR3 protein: ASTLKAGGGVQF

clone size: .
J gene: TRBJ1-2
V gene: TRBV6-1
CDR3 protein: ASSDSPQFGYT

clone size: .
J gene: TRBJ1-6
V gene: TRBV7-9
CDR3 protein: ASSLVGEGSPLH

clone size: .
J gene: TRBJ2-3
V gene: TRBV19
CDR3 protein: ASSGRGTDTQY

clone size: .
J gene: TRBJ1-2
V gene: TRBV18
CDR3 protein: ASSPSSGTGGNINYGYT

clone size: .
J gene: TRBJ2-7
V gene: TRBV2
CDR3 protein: ASTYTSFEGQY

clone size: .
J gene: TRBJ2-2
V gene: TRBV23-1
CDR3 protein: ASSQWRGRGQPPGTGELF

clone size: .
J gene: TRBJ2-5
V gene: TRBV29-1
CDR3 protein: SADREETQY

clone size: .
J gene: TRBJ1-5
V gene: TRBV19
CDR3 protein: ASRKEVGGADHSNQPQH

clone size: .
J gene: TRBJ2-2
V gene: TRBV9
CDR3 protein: ASSVASDTGELF

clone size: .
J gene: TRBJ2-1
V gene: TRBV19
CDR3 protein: ASSIAASSSYNEQF

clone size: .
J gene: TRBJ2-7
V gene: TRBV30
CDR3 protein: AWSPGIYEQY

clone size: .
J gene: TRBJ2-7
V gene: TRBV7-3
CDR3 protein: ASSLTAYNEQY

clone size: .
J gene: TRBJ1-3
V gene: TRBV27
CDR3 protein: ASSAGGSGNTIY

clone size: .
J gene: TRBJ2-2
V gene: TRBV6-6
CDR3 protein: ASSGTGGTGELF

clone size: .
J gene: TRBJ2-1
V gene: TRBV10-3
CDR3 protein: AISEAWTADNEQF

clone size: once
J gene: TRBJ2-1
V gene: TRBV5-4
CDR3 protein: ASSPNGAGRSYNEQF

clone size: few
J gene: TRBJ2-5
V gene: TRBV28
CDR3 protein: ASRWTSGDTQY

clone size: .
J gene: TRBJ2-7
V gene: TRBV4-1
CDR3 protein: ASSSTGVYEQY

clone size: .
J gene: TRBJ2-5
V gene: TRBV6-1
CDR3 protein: ASSVPGGETQY

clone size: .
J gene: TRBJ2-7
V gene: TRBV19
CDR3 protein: ASSIAGGSSYEQY

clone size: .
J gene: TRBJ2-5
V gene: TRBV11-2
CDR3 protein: ASSLQGQETQY

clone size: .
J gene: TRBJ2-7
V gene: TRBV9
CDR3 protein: ASSATGGLDEQY

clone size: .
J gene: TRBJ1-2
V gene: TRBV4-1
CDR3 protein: ASSRPTNRKTYGYT

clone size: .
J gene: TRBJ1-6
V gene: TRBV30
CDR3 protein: AWSEGGNSPLH

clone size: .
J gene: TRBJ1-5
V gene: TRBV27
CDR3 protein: ASSLKDISYNQPQH

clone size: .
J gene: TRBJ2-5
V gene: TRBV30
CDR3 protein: AWSVLETQY

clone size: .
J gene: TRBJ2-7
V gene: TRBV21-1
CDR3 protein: ASSKWTGPPPSYEQY

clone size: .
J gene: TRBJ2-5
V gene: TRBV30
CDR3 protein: AWTRWPEQETQY

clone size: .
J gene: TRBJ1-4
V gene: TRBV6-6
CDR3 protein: ASRGRGLSEKLF

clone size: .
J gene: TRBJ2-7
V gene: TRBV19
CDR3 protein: ASGRGEYEQY

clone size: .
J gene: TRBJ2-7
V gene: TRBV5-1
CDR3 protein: ASSLEQGPEQY

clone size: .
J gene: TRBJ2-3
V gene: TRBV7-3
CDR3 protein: ASSQGAVDTQY

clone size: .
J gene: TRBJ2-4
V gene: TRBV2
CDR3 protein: AIQLRRSGGQNIQY

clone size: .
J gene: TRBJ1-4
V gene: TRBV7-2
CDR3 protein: ASSLGSGEAGKLF

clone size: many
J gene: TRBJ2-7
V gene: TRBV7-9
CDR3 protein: ASSLGLAAYEQY

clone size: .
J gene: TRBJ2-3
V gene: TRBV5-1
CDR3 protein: ASTSGQGIDTQY

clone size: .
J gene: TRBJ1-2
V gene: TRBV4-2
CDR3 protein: ASSQEVRDQYYGYT

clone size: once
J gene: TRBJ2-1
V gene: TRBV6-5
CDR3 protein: ASSGRKRLFEQF

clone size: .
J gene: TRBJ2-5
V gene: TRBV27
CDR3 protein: ASTARGLRGETQY